Presented here are 29 T cell receptor beta chains from one specimen sequenced in a study of lymphopenia after photon versus proton radiotherapy (dated by TCRdb to about 2019). Receptors were amplified or captured by the immunoSEQ multiplex PCR assay. The table comes from immuneACCESS by way of TCRdb, which keeps in-frame sequences with V and J called. Part of the clones is missing from these tables; in studies checked, under half for an unresolved V gene and the rest for unknown reasons. The sample table records 160,000 or so clones; around 85% of these occur just once. Approximately 4.8% of the sample goes to the ten largest clones. Sequencing used peripheral blood, obtained from a patient treated with photon-based radiotherapy. The receptors derive from a man in his fifties or sixties with gastric cancer.

This clone appeared once. The gene calls are TRBV7-3 and TRBJ2-1; the D is unclear. Germline V gene lookup returns CDR1 SGHTA and CDR2 FQGTGA. The CDR3 totals 16 residues. Trimming left V 5 bases short and J 10 bases short, with 24 bases between. CDR3 coding DNA: TGTGCCAGCAGCCCTATTCCCCTGGACCCGTACGGGGAGCAGTTCTTC. It is translated as CASSPIPLDPYGEQFF.

This sequence joins TRBV4-1 and TRBJ1-5; possibly TRBD1 for D (5 bases). This CDR3 has 16 residues. Trimming took off 0 bases at V and 3 bases at J, with 12 bases between the two ends. Germline values: CDR1 MGHRA, CDR2 YSYEKL. This CDR3 reads CASSQDYGQPNQPQHF. CDR3 sequence (DNA): TGCGCCAGCAGCCAAGACTACGGACAACCCAATCAGCCCCAGCATTTT.

The chain combines TRBV2 with TRBJ1-1; D perhaps matches TRBD1 (5 bases). Germline V CDR1 and CDR2: SNHLY, FYNNEI. The CDR3 has 14 residues. V was shortened by 1 base and J by 4 bases, with 10 bases between the two germline ends. DNA for the CDR3: TGTGCCAGCAGTGAAGAGGCAGGGCGCACTGAAGCTTTCTTT. Its translation is CASSEEAGRTEAFF.

The rearrangement joins TRBV4-1 to TRBJ1-5; no definite D call. Germline V gene sequence: CDR1 MGHRA, CDR2 YSYEKL. This CDR3 comprises 14 residues. The germline V and J ends were trimmed by 0 bases and 9 bases, with 12 bases remaining between them. The CDR3 spells CASSQDPGGRPQHF. The CDR3 region has the DNA TGCGCCAGCAGCCAAGATCCAGGCGGGCGGCCCCAGCATTTT.

The rearrangement uses TRBV11-2 and TRBJ2-7, with D possibly TRBD1 on 5 matching bases. CDR1 is SGHAT and CDR2 is FQNNGV in the germline V gene. The V end lost 0 bases, the J end lost 6 bases, and 12 bases lay between the germline ends. The CDR3 has 14 amino acids. Here the CDR3 DNA reads TGTGCCAGCAGCTTAGACAGGGCGGTTGGCGAGCAGTACTTC. Protein product: CASSLDRAVGEQYF. Drawing the rest from reference TRBV11-2 and TRBJ2-7, the complete variable domain is EAGVAQSPRYKIIEKRQSVAFWCNPISGHATLYWYQQILGQGPKLLIQFQNNGVVDDSQLPKDRFSAERLKGVDSTLKIQPAKLEDSAVYLCASSLDRAVGEQYFGPGTRLTVT.

V gene TRBV25-1 combines with J gene TRBJ2-3; 7 nucleotides agree with TRBD1. CDR1 MGHDK and CDR2 SYGVNS come from the germline V gene. This CDR3 is built from 13 residues. After removal of 8 bases from V and 0 bases from J, the junction contained 2 bases not matched to a gene. CDR3: CASVGQSTDTQYF. DNA for the CDR3: TGTGCCAGCGTGGGACAGAGCACAGATACGCAGTATTTT.

This chain links TRBV10-3 with TRBJ2-7, with 7 bases that match TRBD1. Looked up from germline, CDR1 is ENHRY and CDR2 is SYGVKD. V was pared by 3 bases and J by 5 bases, with 7 bases of the junction left unmatched. The CDR3 runs to 14 residues. For the CDR3, the DNA is TGTGCCATCAGTGACCAGACAGGGCTGCACGAGCAGTACTTC. This gives the protein CAISDQTGLHEQYF.

V gene TRBV5-6 combines with J gene TRBJ2-1; 7 nucleotides line up with TRBD2. V lost 2 bases and J lost 4; bases outside the gene matches: 6. There are 15 residues in the CDR3. Per germline, CDR1 SGHDT and CDR2 YYEEEE. CDR3 protein: CASSLGEGQYNEQFF. CDR3 nucleotides: TGTGCCAGCAGCTTAGGGGAGGGCCAATACAATGAGCAGTTCTTC.

This rearrangement joins TRBV2 to TRBJ1-4; 7 bases line up with TRBD1. The CDR3 has 13 residues. With 5 bases clipped from V and 8 bases from J, the junction kept 5 bases outside the gene matches. Germline CDR1 reads SNHLY; CDR2 reads FYNNEI. The CDR3, as DNA: TGTGCCAGCAGTTTACAGGGGCGCGAAAAACTGTTTTTT. This sequence encodes CASSLQGREKLFF.

The chain uses TRBV18 and TRBJ2-1; D is possibly TRBD1 (5 bases). V was trimmed by 2 bases and J by 6 bases, leaving 14 bases between them. The CDR3 covers 15 residues. The germline CDR1 and CDR2 sequences are KGHSH and LQKENI. CDR3 residues: CASSPRQSPSNEQFF. For the CDR3, the DNA is TGTGCCAGCTCACCAAGACAGTCTCCCTCCAATGAGCAGTTCTTC.

A note on this clone: Other DNA sequences in this sample translate to the same CDR3. The chain joins TRBV18 to TRBJ1-2, with 8 bases aligning to TRBD1. The CDR3 is made up of 12 amino acids. V dropped 3 bases and J dropped 6; count of bases not matched to a gene: 0. CDR1 is KGHSH and CDR2 is LQKENI in the germline V gene. The CDR3: CASSPTGDGYTF. In DNA form, the CDR3 reads TGTGCCAGCTCACCGACAGGGGATGGCTACACCTTC.

The chain links TRBV19 to TRBJ1-5; D gene ambiguous. V lost 0 bases and J lost 5, with 2 bases in between. Per germline, CDR1 LNHDA and CDR2 SQIVND (reference sequence). This CDR3 spans 12 amino acids. The CDR3 spells CASSIEDQPQHF. In DNA form, the CDR3 reads TGTGCCAGTAGTATAGAAGATCAGCCCCAGCATTTT.

CDR3: CASRELAGAYEQYF. CDR3 nucleotide sequence: TGTGCCAGCAGGGAACTAGCGGGGGCCTACGAGCAGTACTTC. V usage is TRBV7-6 and J usage is TRBJ2-7; TRBD2 agrees at 11 bases. The ends lost 6 bases at V and 2 bases at J; junction bases unmatched: 3. Looked up from germline, CDR1 is SGHVS and CDR2 is FNYEAQ. The CDR3 spans 14 residues.

The chain links TRBV5-1 to TRBJ2-1; D ambiguous. Germline V gene sequence: CDR1 SGHRS, CDR2 YFSETQ. The CDR3 runs to 13 residues. V gave up 4 bases and J gave up 9 bases, with 14 bases separating them. CDR3 in DNA: TGCGCCAGCAGCGACGGACCACTGGGTGAGCAGTTCTTC. As protein: CASSDGPLGEQFF.

On this clone itself: One end of the junction varies from germline; a read error may be responsible. The rearrangement joins TRBV19 to TRBJ1-1; D uncertain. The CDR3 runs 13 residues. Looked up from germline, CDR1 is LNHDA and CDR2 is SQIVND (reference sequence). The CDR3 is CASSVDLNTEAFF. The CDR3 nucleotides read TGTGCCAGTAGTGTAGACCTGAACACTGAAGCTTTCTTT.

This clone has more than one count but fewer than ten. The V and J genes are TRBV6-5 and TRBJ2-5, with D possibly being TRBD1 (6 bases). This CDR3 has 13 amino acids. V lost 5 bases to trimming and J lost 4 bases, with 11 bases between them. Germline CDR1 MNHEY, CDR2 SVGAGI. CDR3 coding DNA: TGTGCCAGCAGTCACAGGGATGGAGAGACCCAGTACTTC. Translated, it gives CASSHRDGETQYF.

The rearrangement joins TRBV18 to TRBJ2-2; no clear D gene. Trimming pared 1 base from V and 13 bases from J, leaving 13 bases between. Germline assignment: CDR1 KGHSH and CDR2 LQKENI. The CDR3 consists of 13 residues. The CDR3 nucleotides are TGTGCCAGCTCACCACTCCAAGAGAGAGGGCTGTTTTTT. Translation: CASSPLQERGLFF.

V usage is TRBV15 and J usage is TRBJ1-2; the D gene is possibly TRBD1 (6 bases). V lost 0 bases and J lost 2, with 13 bases in between. Germline CDR1 is LNHNV and CDR2 is YYDKDF (reference sequence). The CDR3 has 16 residues. The CDR3 region is CATSRDRGGLNYGYTF. CDR3 nucleotide sequence: TGTGCCACCAGCAGAGATAGGGGGGGCTTGAACTATGGCTACACCTTC.

This clone was detected once. The V gene is TRBV7-2, the J gene TRBJ1-1; D is unclear. Germline CDR1 reads SGHTA; CDR2 reads FQGNSA. This CDR3 comprises 13 residues. The V end was cut by 3 bases, the J end by 0 bases, with 5 bases between. CDR3 region: CASSFQMNTEAFF. For the CDR3, the DNA is TGTGCCAGCAGCTTCCAAATGAACACTGAAGCTTTCTTT.

This clone was seen only a few times. The chain combines TRBV11-2 with TRBJ1-3; D not certain. Germline loops: CDR1 SGHAT, CDR2 FQNNGV. V lost 3 bases, J lost 4 bases, and 13 bases lay in between. This CDR3 comprises 15 residues. CDR3 in amino acids: CASSFNLGGGNTIYF. The CDR3 nucleotides read TGTGCCAGCAGCTTTAACCTCGGTGGGGGAAACACCATATATTTT.

This sequence joins TRBV28 and TRBJ1-3, with D maybe TRBD1 (5 bases). CDR1 is MDHEN, CDR2 SYDVKM, per germline. This CDR3 has 14 amino acids. V lost 3 bases and J 2 bases, leaving 8 bases between the germline ends. CDR3 coding DNA: TGTGCCAGCAGTTTCGAGGGGCCTGGAAACACCATATATTTT. Translation gives CASSFEGPGNTIYF.

V is TRBV7-9 and J is TRBJ2-7, with TRBD2 matching 12 bases. Germline loops: CDR1 SEHNR, CDR2 FQNEAQ (reference sequence). CDR3 length: 17 amino acids. V dropped 4 bases and J dropped 2; count of bases not matched to a gene: 9. CDR3 sequence: CASSSGPGTSGPYEQYF. In nucleotides, the CDR3 is TGTGCCAGCAGCTCCGGGCCCGGGACTAGCGGGCCCTACGAGCAGTACTTC.

The chain joins TRBV2 to TRBJ1-5; the D is unclear. The V gene lost 6 bases and the J gene lost 3 bases, with 21 bases spanning the gap. The germline V gene has CDR1 SNHLY and CDR2 FYNNEI. The CDR3 runs to 17 residues. The CDR3 DNA sequence: TGTGCCAGCAGCCAAGGTTGGGCCCCAGGCCCCAATCAGCCCCAGCATTTT. Its protein is CASSQGWAPGPNQPQHF.

The chain carries TRBV2 and TRBJ2-7; 8 bases fit TRBD2. The V gene end was trimmed by 4 bases and the J gene end by 3 bases; junction bases not matched to a gene: 8. The CDR3 extends over 15 amino acids. Germline V gene sequence: CDR1 SNHLY, CDR2 FYNNEI. The CDR3 DNA reads as TGTGCCAGCAGTGTTGCCGGGACTAGTAGCTACGAGCAGTACTTC. This sequence encodes CASSVAGTSSYEQYF.

The V gene is TRBV5-1, the J gene TRBJ2-7, with TRBD1 matching 10 bases. The V gene end was trimmed by 4 bases and the J gene end by 4 bases; junction bases not matched to a gene: 5. The germline gives CDR1 SGHRS, CDR2 YFSETQ. This CDR3 spans 14 amino acids. Written as DNA, the CDR3 is TGCGCCAGCAGCCCGGGACAGGGGAAATACGAGCAGTACTTC. Amino acids: CASSPGQGKYEQYF.

J is TRBJ2-7 and V is TRBV21-1; whether TRBD2, the table's D call, matches the DNA was not checked. TRBV21-1 is labeled a pseudogene. The CDR3 has 17 residues. The CDR3, as DNA: TGTGCCAGCAGCGCCGCCGGGACTAGCGGGAGCTCCTACGAGCAGTACTTC. Translation gives CASSAAGTSGSSYEQYF.

The V and J genes are TRBV7-2 and TRBJ1-4; D might be TRBD1 (5 bases). V lost 2 bases to trimming and J lost 5 bases, with 9 bases between them. CDR3 size: 14 residues. CDR1 and CDR2 (germline): SGHTA, FQGNSA. CDR3 protein: CASSLSRVNEKLFF. For the CDR3, the DNA is TGTGCCAGCAGCTTATCCAGGGTCAATGAAAAACTGTTTTTT. Full variable domain (outside the CDR3, taken from reference TRBV7-2 and TRBJ1-4): GAGVSQSPSNKVTEKGKDVELRCDPISGHTALYWYRQSLGQGLEFLIYFQGNSAPDKSGLPSDRFSAERTGGSVSTLTIQRTQQEDSAVYLCASSLSRVNEKLFFGSGTQLSVL.

This rearrangement joins TRBV19 to TRBJ2-3; TRBD2 might be the D (6 bases). V dropped 3 bases and J dropped 5 bases, with 15 bases sitting between them. This CDR3 has 15 amino acids. Germline V gene lookup returns CDR1 LNHDA and CDR2 SQIVND (reference sequence). The CDR3: CASSMRRGPGDTQYF. The CDR3 DNA reads TGTGCCAGTAGTATGCGGCGGGGACCCGGAGATACGCAGTATTTT. Filled out from reference TRBV19 and TRBJ2-3, the complete variable domain reads DGGITQSPKYLFRKEGQNVTLSCEQNLNHDAMYWYRQDPGQGLRLIYYSQIVNDFQKGDIAEGYSVSREKKESFPLTVTSAQKNPTAFYLCASSMRRGPGDTQYFGPGTRLTVL.

The gene calls are TRBV7-2 and TRBJ2-3, with D tentatively TRBD2 (5 bases). The CDR3 length is 14 residues. From germline, CDR1 is SGHTA and CDR2 FQGNSA. Trimming cost V 6 bases and J 2 bases, with 12 bases left between them. The CDR3 sequence: CASRPGGFTDTQYF. The CDR3 DNA reads TGTGCCAGCAGACCCGGAGGCTTCACAGATACGCAGTATTTT.